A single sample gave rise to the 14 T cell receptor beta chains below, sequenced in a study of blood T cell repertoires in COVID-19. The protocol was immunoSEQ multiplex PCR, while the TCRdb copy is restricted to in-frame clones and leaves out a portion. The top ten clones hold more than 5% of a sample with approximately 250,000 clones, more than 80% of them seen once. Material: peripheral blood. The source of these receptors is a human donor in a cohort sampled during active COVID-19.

CDR3 amino acids: CASSLALGKATGELFF. CDR3 nucleotide sequence: TGCGCCAGCAGCTTGGCACTAGGAAAGGCTACCGGGGAGCTGTTTTTT. The chain links TRBV5-1 to TRBJ2-2, with D possibly TRBD2 on 5 matching bases. CDR1 and CDR2 from the germline V gene are SGHRS and YFSETQ. This CDR3 contains 16 residues. Trimming cost V 0 bases and J 5 bases, with 14 bases left between them.

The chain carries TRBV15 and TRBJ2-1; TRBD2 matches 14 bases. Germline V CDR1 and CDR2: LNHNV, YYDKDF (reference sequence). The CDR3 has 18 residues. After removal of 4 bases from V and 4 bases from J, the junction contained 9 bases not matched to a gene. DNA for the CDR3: TGTGCCACCAGCACCATGACTAGCGGGAGGGCCGTTTACAATGAGCAGTTCTTC. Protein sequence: CATSTMTSGRAVYNEQFF.

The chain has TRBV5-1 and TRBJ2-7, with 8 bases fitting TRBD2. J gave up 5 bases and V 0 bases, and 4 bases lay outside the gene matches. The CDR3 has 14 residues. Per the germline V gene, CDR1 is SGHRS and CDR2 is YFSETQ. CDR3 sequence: CASSLAGGGHEQYF. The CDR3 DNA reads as TGCGCCAGCAGCTTGGCCGGGGGGGGCCACGAGCAGTACTTC. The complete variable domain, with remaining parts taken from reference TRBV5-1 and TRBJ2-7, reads KAGVTQTPRYLIKTRGQQVTLSCSPISGHRSVSWYQQTPGQGLQFLFEYFSETQRNKGNFPGRFSGRQFSNSRSEMNVSTLELGDSALYLCASSLAGGGHEQYFGPGTRLTVT.

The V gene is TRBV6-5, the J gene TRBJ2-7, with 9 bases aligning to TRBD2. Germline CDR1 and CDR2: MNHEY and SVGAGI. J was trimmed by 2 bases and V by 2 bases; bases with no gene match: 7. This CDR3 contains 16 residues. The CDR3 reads CASSYLPAGGTYEQYF. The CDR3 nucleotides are TGTGCCAGCAGTTACCTACCGGCGGGGGGGACCTACGAGCAGTACTTC.

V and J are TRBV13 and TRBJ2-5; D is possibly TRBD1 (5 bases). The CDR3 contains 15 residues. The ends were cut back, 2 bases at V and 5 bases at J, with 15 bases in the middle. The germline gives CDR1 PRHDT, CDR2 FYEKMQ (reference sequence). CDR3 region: CASSLKWQGRETQYF. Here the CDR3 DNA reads TGTGCCAGCAGCTTAAAATGGCAGGGAAGGGAGACCCAGTACTTC.

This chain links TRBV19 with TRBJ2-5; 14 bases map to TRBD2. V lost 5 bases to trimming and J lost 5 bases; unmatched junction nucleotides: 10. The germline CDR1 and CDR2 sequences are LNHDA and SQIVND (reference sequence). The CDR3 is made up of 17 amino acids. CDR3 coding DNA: TGTGCCAGTAGTCTGGGACTAGCGGGAGATATAGGGGAGACCCAGTACTTC. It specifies CASSLGLAGDIGETQYF.

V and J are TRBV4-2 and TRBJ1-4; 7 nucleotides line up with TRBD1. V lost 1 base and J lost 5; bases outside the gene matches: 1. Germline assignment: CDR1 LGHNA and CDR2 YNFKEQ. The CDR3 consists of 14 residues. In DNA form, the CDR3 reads TGTGCCAGCAGCCAAGGACAGGGCAATGAAAAACTGTTTTTT. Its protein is CASSQGQGNEKLFF.

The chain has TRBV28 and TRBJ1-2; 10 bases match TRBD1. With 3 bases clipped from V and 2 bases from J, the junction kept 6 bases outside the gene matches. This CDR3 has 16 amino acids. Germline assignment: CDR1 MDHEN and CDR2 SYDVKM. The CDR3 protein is CASSFYRTGGNYGYTF. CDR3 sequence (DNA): TGTGCCAGCAGTTTCTATCGGACAGGGGGAAACTATGGCTACACCTTC.

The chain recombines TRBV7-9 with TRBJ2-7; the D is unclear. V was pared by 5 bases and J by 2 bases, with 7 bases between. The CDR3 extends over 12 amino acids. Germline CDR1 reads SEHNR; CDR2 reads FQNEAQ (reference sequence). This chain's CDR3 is CASSRGAYEQYF. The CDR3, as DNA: TGTGCCAGCAGCCGCGGAGCCTACGAGCAGTACTTC.

The CDR3 loop is CASSHKRTGENYGYTF. The CDR3 coding sequence is TGTGCCAGCAGCCACAAACGGACAGGGGAGAACTATGGCTACACCTTC. The chain recombines TRBV5-4 with TRBJ1-2; 9 positions agree with TRBD1. The CDR3 spans 16 residues. With V trimmed by 4 bases and J by 2 bases, 9 bases remained unmatched. Germline loops: CDR1 SGHNT, CDR2 YYREEE (reference sequence). The full variable domain, in which reference TRBV5-4 and TRBJ1-2 provide the parts outside the CDR3, is ETGVTQSPTHLIKTRGQQVTLRCSSQSGHNTVSWYQQALGQGPQFIFQYYREEENGRGNFPPRFSGLQFPNYSSELNVNALELDDSALYLCASSHKRTGENYGYTFGSGTRLTVV.

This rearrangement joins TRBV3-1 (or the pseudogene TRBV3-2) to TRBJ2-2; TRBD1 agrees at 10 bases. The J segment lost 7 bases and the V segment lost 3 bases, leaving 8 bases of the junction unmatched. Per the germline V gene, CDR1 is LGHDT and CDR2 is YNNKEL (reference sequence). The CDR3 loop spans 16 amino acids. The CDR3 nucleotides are TGTGCCAGCAGCCAGGAGGGACAGGGGAGGGTCGGGGAGCTGTTTTTT. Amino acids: CASSQEGQGRVGELFF.

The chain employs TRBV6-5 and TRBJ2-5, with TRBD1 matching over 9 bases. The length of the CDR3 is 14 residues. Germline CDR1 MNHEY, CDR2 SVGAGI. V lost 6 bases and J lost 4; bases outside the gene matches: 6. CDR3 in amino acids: CASSTGTGTETQYF. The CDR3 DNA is TGTGCCAGCAGCACCGGGACAGGGACAGAGACCCAGTACTTC.

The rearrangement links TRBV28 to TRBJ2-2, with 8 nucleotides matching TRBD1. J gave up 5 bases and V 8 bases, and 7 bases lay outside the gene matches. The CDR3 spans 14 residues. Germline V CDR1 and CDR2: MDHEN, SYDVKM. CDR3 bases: TGTGCCAGCGCGACAGGGGAAAGGACCGGGGAGCTGTTTTTT. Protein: CASATGERTGELFF.

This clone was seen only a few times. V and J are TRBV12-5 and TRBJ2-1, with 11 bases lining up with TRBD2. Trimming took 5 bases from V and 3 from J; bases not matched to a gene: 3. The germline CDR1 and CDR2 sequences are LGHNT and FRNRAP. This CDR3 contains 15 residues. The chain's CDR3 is CASGPGLAGYNEQFF. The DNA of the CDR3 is TGTGCTAGTGGTCCTGGACTAGCGGGCTACAATGAGCAGTTCTTC.